The source of this TCR beta chain is a study of Tregs in tolerant kidney transplant recipients. Findings of the study overall: Tregs expanded with activated donor B cells seemed most donor-specific. Few patients were studied, so findings need validation in larger groups.

This table comes from immunoSEQ multiplex PCR, and its TCRdb copy is limited to in-frame clones, with some not included. The specimen's table records more than 30,000 clones. As concerns this clone: Its cognate antigen is unknown. The read is 3 residues too short to cover the CDR3 end, so that end is filled in from the germline J gene.

This CDR3 region has 15 residues. V lost 0 bases to trimming and J lost 8 bases, with 15 bases between them. Germline CDR1 and CDR2: SGHRS and YFSETQ. The TCR sequence derives from a human donor who received a combined kidney and bone marrow transplant. The chain recombines TRBV5-1 with TRBJ1-3; TRBD1 is a possible D gene (5 bases). The sequencing here drew on CD8+ T cells from blood, taken before the transplant. The sequenced part of the CDR3 DNA is TGCGCCAGCAGCTTGGAGAGTGCGCCGGGGGACACC. It specifies CASSLESAPGDT. The full-length CDR3 reads as CASSLESAPGDTIYF.